A selection of T cell receptor beta chains follows, all from one sample in a study of T cells after posttransplantation cyclophosphamide. Clones were read by immunoSEQ multiplex PCR, and TCRdb kept only the in-frame ones, dropping some. This repertoire holds 7,500 or so clones, and none appear only once. Here the sequenced sample was PBMCs, taken after allogeneic stem cell transplant with posttransplant cyclophosphamide. The receptors were sampled from a female patient aged 50-65 years who received an allogeneic stem cell transplant from an unrelated donor, was CMV-positive, and had acute GVHD only. The T cells may partly be graft donor cells. The CDR3 runs from the conserved cysteine through the conserved F or W. A D gene is named only where the DNA matches it firmly. The size of a clone is reported for some rows only, either as once, few or many, or as a class for expanded clones.

D | size | J | V | CDR3 | DNA
. | many | TRBJ2-2 | TRBV7-2 | CASSPAGSTVTGELFF | TGTGCCAGCAGCCCCGCGGGGAGTACGGTCACCGGGGAGCTGTTTTTT
TRBD2 | many | TRBJ2-2 | TRBV13 | CASSTSGLAGVNTGELFF | TGTGCCAGCAGCACCTCTGGGCTAGCGGGAGTGAACACCGGGGAGCTGTTTTTT
. | many | TRBJ1-4 | TRBV30 | CAWSAGFGNEKLFF | TGTGCCTGGAGTGCAGGGTTCGGTAATGAAAAACTGTTTTTT
. | many | TRBJ1-3 | TRBV28 | CASRTGRPSGNTIYF | TGTGCCAGCAGGACCGGCAGGCCCTCTGGAAACACCATATATTTT
. | medium-sized | TRBJ1-1 | TRBV27 | CASSFNRNTEAFF | TGTGCCAGCAGTTTCAACAGGAACACTGAAGCTTTCTTT
TRBD2 | many | TRBJ2-5 | TRBV27 | CASTTREGETQYF | TGTGCCAGCACTACTCGGGAGGGAGAGACCCAGTACTTC
. | many | TRBJ1-2 | TRBV19 | CASSIRGRTYGYTF | TGTGCCAGTAGTATTAGGGGCAGGACCTATGGCTACACCTTC
TRBD2 | many | TRBJ2-3 | TRBV7-2 | CASSEDRLAGITDTQYF | TGTGCCAGCAGCGAGGATCGACTAGCGGGGATCACAGATACGCAGTATTTT
. | . | TRBJ2-5 | TRBV4-2 | CASSQIKRETQYF | TGTGCCAGCAGCCAAATCAAACGGGAGACCCAGTACTTC
. | many | TRBJ2-1 | TRBV5-4 | CASSLGGRRNEQFF | TGTGCCAGCAGCTTGGGGGGGAGGCGCAATGAGCAGTTCTTC
TRBD1 | medium-sized | TRBJ2-6 | TRBV13 | CASSWGQGLGANVLTF | TGTGCCAGCAGCTGGGGACAGGGACTCGGGGCCAACGTCCTGACTTTC
. | many | TRBJ2-7 | TRBV27 | CASSLFGELDEQYF | TGTGCCAGCAGTTTATTCGGGGAATTGGACGAGCAGTACTTC
. | many | TRBJ2-3 | TRBV5-5 | CASSLWRWVDTQYF | TGTGCCAGCAGCTTGTGGCGGTGGGTAGATACGCAGTATTTT
. | medium-sized | TRBJ1-1 | TRBV7-2 | CASSTMAQNTEAFF | TGTGCCAGCAGCACAATGGCCCAGAACACTGAAGCTTTCTTT
TRBD1 | many | TRBJ2-1 | TRBV5-6 | CASSQGANNEQFF | TGTGCCAGCAGTCAGGGGGCCAACAATGAGCAGTTCTTC
TRBD1 | many | TRBJ1-2 | TRBV10-3 | CAITEGQGLSYTF | TGTGCCATCACCGAGGGACAGGGACTTTCGTACACCTTC
. | many | TRBJ2-1 | TRBV7-2 | CASSLVRFSSNEQFF | TGTGCCAGCAGCTTAGTTCGGTTTTCGAGCAATGAGCAGTTCTTC
. | medium-sized | TRBJ1-4 | TRBV5-6 | CASSLASGAGEKLFF | TGTGCCAGCAGCTTGGCCAGTGGGGCGGGAGAAAAACTGTTTTTT
. | medium-sized | TRBJ1-1 | TRBV2 | CASLREGRAEAFF | TGTGCCAGCTTGCGGGAAGGAAGAGCTGAAGCTTTCTTT
TRBD1 | many | TRBJ2-5 | TRBV28 | CASSSRDRQETQYF | TGTGCCAGCAGTTCTAGGGACAGGCAAGAGACCCAGTACTTC
TRBD2 | many | TRBJ2-7 | TRBV7-2 | CASTTVSGGPDEQYF | TGTGCCAGCACCACGGTTTCGGGAGGGCCTGACGAGCAGTACTTC
TRBD2 | few | TRBJ2-1 | TRBV30 | CAGHAGGGGEQFF | TGTGCCGGGCACGCGGGTGGGGGGGGTGAGCAGTTCTTC
TRBD1 | many | TRBJ1-2 | TRBV10-3 | CAIRTGDDNYGYTF | TGTGCCATCAGGACAGGGGACGATAACTATGGCTACACCTTC
TRBD2 | . | TRBJ2-7 | TRBV7-8 | CASSLVALAGEQYF | TGTGCCAGCAGCTTAGTCGCCCTAGCGGGCGAGCAGTACTTC
. | many | TRBJ1-1 | TRBV15 | CASRWGVLNTEAFF | TGTGCCTCCCGCTGGGGGGTCCTTAACACTGAAGCTTTCTTT
. | many | TRBJ1-3 | TRBV2 | CASSSDRSYTIYF | TGTGCCAGCAGTAGCGACAGGTCGTACACCATATATTTT
. | many | TRBJ2-7 | TRBV5-8 | CASSWDISYEQYF | TGTGCCAGCAGCTGGGACATCTCCTACGAGCAGTACTTC
. | many | TRBJ2-2 | TRBV11-2 | CASSLRVADTGELFF | TGTGCCAGCAGCTTACGAGTAGCGGACACCGGGGAGCTGTTTTTT
. | many | TRBJ1-2 | TRBV5-4 | CASSPGEPNYGYTF | TGTGCCAGCAGTCCCGGGGAACCTAACTATGGCTACACCTTC
TRBD1 | medium-sized | TRBJ1-1 | TRBV6-5 | CASRTGDTEAFF | TGTGCCAGCAGGACAGGGGACACTGAAGCTTTCTTT